Sequencing of this T cell receptor (beta chain) was carried out in a study of T cell repertoires in cytomegalovirus infection (dated by TCRdb to about 2019). Study-wide context: Because public TCR beta signatures pointed to carriage of CMV infection together with the matching HLA type, the HLA type of each donor mattered for the analysis.

Overall study results and their limits: Cumulative frequency of public TCR beta family members discriminated carriers of CMV infection plus the relevant HLA type in this cohort and an independent approximately 340-donor cohort. The ex vivo response was dominated by HLA-C-restricted CMV-specific TCR beta clonotypes, which also provided the single most frequent clonotype in two of eight donors.

Sequencing was carried out with an Illumina HiSeq 1500. TCRdb itself trimmed the public reads at Q25 with fastp, ran MiXCR and retained productive beta chains. Records with the same CDR3 protein are collapsed into one entry carrying the most frequent genes and DNA. Recorded for this sample are 100,000 or so distinct CDR3 sequences; about a quarter of them occurred a single time. The top ten constitute around 40% of the sample. As for this clonotype: This clone's antigen is unknown. It has no much larger one-base neighbor in the sample; base qualities were not kept.

Looking up the germline V gene yields CDR1 SGHDT and CDR2 YYEEEE. Reading from cysteine to phenylalanine, the CDR3 counts 18 amino acids. The DNA shown is the 54-base CDR3, in frame from base 1. V lost 4 bases and J lost 2 bases, and the count of bases not matched to a germline gene is 12. The clonotype comes from a human donor in good health (CMV status not recorded). Some clones in this sample may be carry-over from other donors' samples. This receptor chain uses TRBV5-6 and TRBJ2-7; TRBD2 matches 13 bases in the middle. Sequenced input: CD8+ T cells from PBMCs. The CDR3 in this case is CASSPRGTSGIRAYEQYF. The sequenced DNA: TGTGCCAGCAGCCCCCGGGGGACTAGCGGGATAAGGGCCTACGAGCAGTACTTC.